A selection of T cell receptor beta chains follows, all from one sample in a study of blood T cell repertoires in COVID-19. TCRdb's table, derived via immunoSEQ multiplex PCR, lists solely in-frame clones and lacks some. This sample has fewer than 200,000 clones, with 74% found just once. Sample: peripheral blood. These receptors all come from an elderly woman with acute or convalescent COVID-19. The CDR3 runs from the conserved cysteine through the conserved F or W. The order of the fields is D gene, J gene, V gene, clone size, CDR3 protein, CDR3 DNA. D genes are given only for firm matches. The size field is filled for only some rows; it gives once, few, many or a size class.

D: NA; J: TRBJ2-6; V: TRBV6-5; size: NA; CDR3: CASSKKGTGANVLTF; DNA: TGTGCCAGCAGTAAAAAGGGGACTGGGGCCAACGTCCTGACTTTC
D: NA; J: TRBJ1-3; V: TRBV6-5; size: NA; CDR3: CASRQGTDAGNTIYF; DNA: TGTGCCAGCAGGCAGGGGACGGACGCTGGAAACACCATATATTTT
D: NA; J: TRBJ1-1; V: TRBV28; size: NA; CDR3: CASSSEAAGAFF; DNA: TGTGCCAGCAGTTCCGAAGCCGCAGGAGCTTTCTTT
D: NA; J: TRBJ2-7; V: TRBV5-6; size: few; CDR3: CASSLLTGTYEQYF; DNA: TGTGCCAGCAGCTTGCTCACAGGTACCTACGAGCAGTACTTC
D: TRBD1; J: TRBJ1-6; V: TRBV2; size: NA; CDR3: CASSGGTENSPLHF; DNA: TGTGCCAGCAGTGGAGGGACAGAGAATTCACCCCTCCACTTT
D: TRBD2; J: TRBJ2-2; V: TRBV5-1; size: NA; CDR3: CVSSPRGLDGGRELFF; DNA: TGCGTCAGCAGCCCGCGAGGACTAGATGGAGGCCGGGAGCTGTTTTTT
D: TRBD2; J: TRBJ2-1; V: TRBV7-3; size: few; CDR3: CASSLSPLGAGGLNEQFF; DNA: TGTGCCAGCAGCCTAAGCCCCCTGGGGGCGGGAGGGCTCAATGAGCAGTTCTTC
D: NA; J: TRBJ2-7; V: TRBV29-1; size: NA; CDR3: CSVVGSNEQYF; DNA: TGCAGCGTTGTCGGGTCGAACGAGCAGTACTTC
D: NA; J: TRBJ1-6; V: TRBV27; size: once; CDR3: CASSLWYRNSPLHF; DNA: TGTGCCAGCAGTTTATGGTACAGAAATTCACCCCTCCACTTT
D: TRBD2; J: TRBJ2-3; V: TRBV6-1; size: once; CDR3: CASTDTGTRPLSTDTQYF; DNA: TGTGCCAGCACTGATACCGGGACTAGACCTCTTAGCACAGATACGCAGTATTTT
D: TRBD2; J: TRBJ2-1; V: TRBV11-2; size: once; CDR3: CASSSTIAGGNYNEQFF; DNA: TGTGCCAGCAGCTCCACGATAGCGGGAGGGAACTACAATGAGCAGTTCTTC
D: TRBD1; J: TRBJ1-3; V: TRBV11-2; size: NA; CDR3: CASSLDNLGTDSGNTIYF; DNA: TGTGCCAGCAGCTTAGATAATTTGGGGACAGACTCTGGAAACACCATATATTTT
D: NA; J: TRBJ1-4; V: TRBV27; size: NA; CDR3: CASSSPSGSEKLFF; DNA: TGTGCCAGCAGCTCCCCCTCGGGGTCTGAAAAACTGTTTTTT
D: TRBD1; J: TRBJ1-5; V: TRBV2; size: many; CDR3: CASSWDRGISNQPQHF; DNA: TGTGCCAGCAGTTGGGACAGGGGAATCAGCAATCAGCCCCAGCATTTT
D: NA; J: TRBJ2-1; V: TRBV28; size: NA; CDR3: CASSSYLNEQFF; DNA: TGTGCCAGCAGTTCCTACCTCAATGAGCAGTTCTTC
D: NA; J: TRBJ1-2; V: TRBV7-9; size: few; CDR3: CASSFWGGGYTF; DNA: TGTGCCAGCAGTTTCTGGGGAGGGGGCTACACCTTC
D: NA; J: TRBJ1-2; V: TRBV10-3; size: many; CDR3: CAISVGAHSNYGYTF; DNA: TGTGCCATCAGTGTAGGGGCGCATTCTAACTATGGCTACACCTTC
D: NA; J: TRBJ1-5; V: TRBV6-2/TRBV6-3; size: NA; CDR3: CASSDRIQPQHF; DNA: TGTGCCAGCAGTGACAGAATTCAGCCCCAGCATTTT
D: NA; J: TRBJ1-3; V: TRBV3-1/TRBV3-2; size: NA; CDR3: CASSQGASAGNTIYF; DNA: TGTGCCAGCAGCCAAGGGGCGTCGGCTGGAAACACCATATATTTT
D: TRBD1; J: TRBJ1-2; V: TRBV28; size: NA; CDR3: CASSPGQGAGGYTF; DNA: TGTGCCAGCAGTCCGGGACAGGGGGCAGGGGGCTACACCTTC
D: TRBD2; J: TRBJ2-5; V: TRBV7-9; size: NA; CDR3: CASSLGTSGSETQYF; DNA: TGTGCCAGCAGCTTAGGGACTAGCGGGAGCGAGACCCAGTACTTC
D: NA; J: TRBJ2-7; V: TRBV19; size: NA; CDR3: CASSTPGAAVYEQYF; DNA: TGTGCCAGTAGTACCCCCGGAGCAGCCGTTTACGAGCAGTACTTC
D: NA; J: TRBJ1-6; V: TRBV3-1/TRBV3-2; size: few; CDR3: CASSPSDFNSPLHF; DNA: TGTGCCAGCAGCCCGAGCGACTTCAATTCACCCCTCCACTTT
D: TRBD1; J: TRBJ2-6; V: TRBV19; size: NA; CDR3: CASSLGQGVGANVLTF; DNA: TGTGCCAGTAGTCTGGGACAGGGAGTTGGGGCCAACGTCCTGACTTTC
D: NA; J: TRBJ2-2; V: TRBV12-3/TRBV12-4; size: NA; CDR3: CASSPSEGELFF; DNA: TGTGCCAGCAGTCCCTCAGAAGGGGAGCTGTTTTTT
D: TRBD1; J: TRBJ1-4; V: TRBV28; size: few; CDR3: CASSSAGTGYEKLFF; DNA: TGTGCCAGCAGTTCAGCCGGGACAGGGTATGAAAAACTGTTTTTT
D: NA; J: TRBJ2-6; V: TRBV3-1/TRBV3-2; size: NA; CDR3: CASSQDSYISGANVLTF; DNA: TGTGCCAGCAGCCAAGATTCTTACATCTCTGGGGCCAACGTCCTGACTTTC
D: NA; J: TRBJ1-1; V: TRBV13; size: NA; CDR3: CASSYGQFLSTEAFF; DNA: TGTGCCAGCAGCTACGGACAGTTTTTATCCACTGAAGCTTTCTTT
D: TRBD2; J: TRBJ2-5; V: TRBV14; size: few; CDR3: CASSQVGSGGSQYF; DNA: TGTGCCAGCAGCCAAGTCGGTAGCGGGGGTTCCCAGTACTTC
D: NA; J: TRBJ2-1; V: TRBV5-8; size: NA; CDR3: CASSLGAGSYNEQFF; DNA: TGTGCCAGCAGCTTGGGGGCGGGTTCCTACAATGAGCAGTTCTTC
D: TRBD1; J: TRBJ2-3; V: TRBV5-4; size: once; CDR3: CASSGQGAGTDTQYF; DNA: TGTGCCAGCAGCGGACAGGGGGCGGGCACAGATACGCAGTATTTT
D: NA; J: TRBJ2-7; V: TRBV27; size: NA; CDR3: CASRDIEYEQYF; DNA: TGTGCCAGCAGGGACATAGAGTACGAGCAGTACTTC
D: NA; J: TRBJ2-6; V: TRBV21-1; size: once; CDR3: CASSNRPRGNSGANVLTF; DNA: TGTGCCAGCAGCAATCGGCCAAGGGGGAACTCTGGGGCCAACGTCCTGACTTTC
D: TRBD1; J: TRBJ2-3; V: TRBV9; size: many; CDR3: CASSLRDSRTDTQYF; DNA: TGTGCCAGCAGCCTCCGGGACAGTAGGACAGATACGCAGTATTTT
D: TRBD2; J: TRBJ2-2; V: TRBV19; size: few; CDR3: CASAWVAGVPGELFF; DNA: TGTGCCAGTGCTTGGGTAGCGGGAGTTCCCGGGGAGCTGTTTTTT
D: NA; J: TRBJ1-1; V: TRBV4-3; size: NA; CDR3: CASSQDVGSRGEAFF; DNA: TGCGCCAGCAGCCAAGATGTAGGGAGTCGGGGAGAAGCTTTCTTT